This T cell receptor beta chain was documented in a study of T cells in narcolepsy. Note on this clone: The target antigen is unknown.

Overall study results and limits: Same-patient CSF and blood CD4+ T cell clonotypes included HCRT-specific and TRIB2-specific autoreactive ones. Some memory CD4+ repertoires had no autoreactive clone sequences.

Assay: immunoSEQ multiplex PCR; the TCRdb copy retains only in-frame clones and omits some. Of 25,000 to 35,000 clones in the sample, roughly 78% were seen once. The CDR3 is 13 amino acids. Germline loops: CDR1 SNHLY, CDR2 FYNNEI. V lost 6 bases to trimming and J lost 4 bases, with 12 bases between them. Input material: CD45RA- memory CD4+ T cells from PBMCs. The TCR originated in a human donor with narcolepsy. V and J are TRBV2 and TRBJ2-5; perhaps TRBD2 as D (5 bases). This CDR3 is CASSLRSAETQYF. The CDR3 nucleotides read TGTGCCAGCAGCCTCCGTAGCGCAGAGACCCAGTACTTC.